This TCR beta chain was captured by sequencing in a study of T cell responses to AZD1222 COVID-19 vaccine. General study points: Vaccination with two AZD1222 doses was followed by a rise in Spike-specific TCR breadth and depth. White British donors predominated, females outnumbered males, and clonal diversity was possibly underestimated.

Here immunoSEQ multiplex PCR was the method, and the copy in TCRdb shows in-frame clones only, minus some. The data show about 120,000 clones, more than 85% seen once. As to this clone: Its antigen is not identified.

The CDR3 is 12 residues long. Trimming pared 2 bases from V and 4 bases from J, leaving 8 bases between. Germline CDR1 and CDR2: GTSNPN and SVGIG (reference sequence). The J gene is TRBJ1-2, the V gene TRBV30; possible D gene TRBD1, 5 bases. The sample in question was peripheral blood, obtained 28 days after the second AZD1222 dose. The receptor comes from an adult who received the AZD1222 COVID-19 vaccine. The chain's CDR3 is CAWSRQSYGYTF. The CDR3 DNA reads as TGTGCCTGGAGTCGACAGAGCTATGGCTACACCTTC.